The 26 T cell receptor beta chains presented below share a single source sample, sequenced in a study of CD8+ T cells in alopecia areata. As the sequencing template, cDNA was produced by extracting RNA and reverse transcribing it. Assay used: immunoSEQ multiplex PCR; TCRdb lists only in-frame clones, some missing. The repertoire holds 150,000 to 200,000 clones, with 55% as singletons. The material sequenced was CD4+ T cells sorted from blood. The receptors shown here come from a human donor in good health.

V is TRBV29-1 and J is TRBJ1-3; TRBD1 might be the D (5 bases). CDR3 size: 10 residues. Trimming took off 6 bases at V and 15 bases at J, with 15 bases between the two ends. Looked up from germline, CDR1 is SQVTM and CDR2 is ANQGSEA. This CDR3 reads CSVADRLQYF. CDR3 nucleotide sequence: TGCAGCGTGGCCGACAGACTCCAATATTTT.

This clone was counted a few times. V usage is TRBV29-1 and J usage is TRBJ1-3, with D unclear. The CDR3 sequence is 10 residues long. Germline CDR1 reads SQVTM; CDR2 reads ANQGSEA. V was pared by 3 bases and J by 4 bases, with 1 base between. The CDR3 sequence is CSVDGNTIYF. In DNA, the CDR3 is TGCAGCGTTGACGGAAACACCATATATTTT.

The V call is TRBV7-6, the J call TRBJ2-1; TRBD2 matches at 7 bases. Germline V gives CDR1 SGHVS, CDR2 FNYEAQ. Trimming took 2 bases from V and 13 from J; bases not matched to a gene: 5. CDR3 length: 12 amino acids. CDR3 protein: CASSLWRELQFF. The DNA of the CDR3 is TGTGCCAGCAGCTTATGGCGGGAGCTACAGTTCTTC.

This clone has just a few counts. J is TRBJ2-7 and V is TRBV7-6; D not resolved. CDR3 size: 14 residues. Trimming took 5 bases from V and 0 from J, leaving 11 bases between them. Looked up from germline, CDR1 is SGHVS and CDR2 is FNYEAQ. Here the CDR3 reads CASSPSRTSYEQYF. The CDR3 coding sequence is TGTGCCAGCAGCCCGAGTCGTACCTCCTACGAGCAGTACTTC.

V is TRBV2 and J is TRBJ1-1; TRBD1 aligns across 8 bases. Germline CDR1 reads SNHLY; CDR2 reads FYNNEI. This CDR3 region has 15 residues. The ends lost 3 bases at V and 4 bases at J; junction bases unmatched: 7. CDR3 residues: CASSEPDRAVTEAFF. CDR3 bases: TGTGCCAGCAGTGAGCCGGACAGGGCAGTCACTGAAGCTTTCTTT.

The gene calls are TRBV29-1 and TRBJ1-2; D is uncertain. The CDR3 is made up of 12 amino acids. Trimming left V 2 bases short and J 2 bases short, with 6 bases between. Germline-derived CDR1 and CDR2 are SQVTM and ANQGSEA. Here the CDR3 reads CSVETGNYGYTF. In DNA form, the CDR3 reads TGCAGCGTTGAAACGGGGAACTATGGCTACACCTTC.

This clone was detected only once. The rearrangement links TRBV7-2 to TRBJ1-2; D gene uncertain. The CDR3 sequence is 14 residues long. V lost 5 bases and J lost 7, with 17 bases in between. Germline CDR1 and CDR2: SGHTA and FQGNSA. CDR3 sequence (DNA): TGTGCCAGCAGCCGACCGGGCACAATAGGTGGCTACACCTTC. Its protein product is CASSRPGTIGGYTF. Full variable domain (remainder filled in from reference TRBV7-2 and TRBJ1-2): GAGVSQSPSNKVTEKGKDVELRCDPISGHTALYWYRQSLGQGLEFLIYFQGNSAPDKSGLPSDRFSAERTGGSVSTLTIQRTQQEDSAVYLCASSRPGTIGGYTFGSGTRLTVV.

To note about this clone: The junction and the germline gene differ at one end; a read error may be behind it. This chain connects TRBV30 to TRBJ1-5, with 7 nucleotides matching TRBD1. The germline gives CDR1 GTSNPN, CDR2 SVGIG (reference sequence). CDR3 size: 15 residues. The CDR3 nucleotides read TGTGCCTGGAAGGTCTGGGGACAGTCCAATCAGCCCCAGCACTTT. Its protein product is CAWKVWGQSNQPQHF.

The chain has TRBV29-1 and TRBJ2-5; TRBD2 aligns across 8 bases. Germline CDR1 is SQVTM and CDR2 is ANQGSEA. There are 13 residues in the CDR3. V dropped 4 bases and J dropped 6; count of bases not matched to a gene: 7. CDR3 in amino acids: CSVGSGSTKTQYF. CDR3 DNA sequence: TGCAGCGTTGGGAGCGGGAGTACAAAGACCCAGTACTTC.

V gene TRBV5-1 combines with J gene TRBJ2-3, with 13 bases identical to TRBD2. The germline gives CDR1 SGHRS, CDR2 YFSETQ. With V trimmed by 4 bases and J by 6 bases, 2 bases remained unmatched. The CDR3 has 14 amino acids. The CDR3 DNA sequence: TGCGCCAGCAGCCCACTAGCGGGAGGGGATACGCAGTATTTT. Translating gives CASSPLAGGDTQYF.

V usage is TRBV29-1 and J usage is TRBJ2-3; D is ambiguous. Germline CDR1 is SQVTM and CDR2 is ANQGSEA. V lost 4 bases and J 1 base, leaving 6 bases between the germline ends. The CDR3 length is 12 residues. The CDR3 sequence: CSVAWGTDTQYF. The CDR3 DNA is TGCAGCGTTGCGTGGGGCACAGATACGCAGTATTTT.

The V gene is TRBV5-4, the J gene TRBJ2-5; D is uncertain. The germline gives CDR1 SGHNT, CDR2 YYREEE (reference sequence). CDR3 length equals 13 residues. Deletions cut 4 bases from V and 1 base from J, with 8 bases between. CDR3 protein: CASSEDRQETQYF. The CDR3 DNA follows: TGTGCCAGCAGCGAGGACCGCCAAGAGACCCAGTACTTC.

This chain uses TRBV19 with TRBJ2-2; 8 positions agree with TRBD1. Looked up from germline, CDR1 is LNHDA and CDR2 is SQIVND (reference sequence). CDR3 length: 14 residues. V trimming: 7 bases; J trimming: 5 bases; junction bases outside the gene matches: 6. The CDR3 DNA reads as TGTGCCAGTAATTCCAGGGGGCGTACCGGGGAGCTGTTTTTT. This codes for CASNSRGRTGELFF. Based on the CDR3 plus reference TRBV19 and TRBJ2-2, the full variable domain is DGGITQSPKYLFRKEGQNVTLSCEQNLNHDAMYWYRQDPGQGLRLIYYSQIVNDFQKGDIAEGYSVSREKKESFPLTVTSAQKNPTAFYLCASNSRGRTGELFFGEGSRLTVL.

V is TRBV29-1 and J is TRBJ2-5; D might be TRBD1 or TRBD2, each matching 5 bases. Trimming removed 4 bases at V and 4 bases at J, with 10 bases between. The germline V gene encodes CDR1 SQVTM and CDR2 ANQGSEA. The CDR3 sequence is 12 residues long. The CDR3: CSVANGGETQYF. In DNA form, the CDR3 reads TGCAGCGTTGCGAATGGGGGAGAGACCCAGTACTTC.

The sample holds one count of this clone. The chain has TRBV29-1 and TRBJ2-7; D uncertain. Germline V CDR1 and CDR2: SQVTM, ANQGSEA. V shed 2 bases and J shed 2 bases, with 4 bases lying between them. The CDR3 spans 11 residues. CDR3 sequence reads: CSVEMPYEQYF. Written as DNA, the CDR3 is TGCAGCGTTGAAATGCCCTACGAGCAGTACTTC.

With regard to this clone: This sample includes further DNA sequences coding for the same CDR3. The rearrangement joins TRBV7-8 to TRBJ1-5; possibly TRBD1 for D (5 bases). The CDR3 covers 15 residues. V lost 1 base, J lost 6 bases, and 13 bases lay in between. Per germline, CDR1 SGHVS and CDR2 FQNEAQ. The CDR3 is CASSLGSGDGQPQHF. CDR3 bases: TGTGCCAGCAGCTTAGGATCCGGGGACGGTCAGCCCCAGCATTTT.

The chain is built from TRBV29-1 and TRBJ2-3; maybe TRBD1 (6 bases). Germline loops: CDR1 SQVTM, CDR2 ANQGSEA. The CDR3 sequence is 15 residues long. Trimming removed 4 bases at V and 4 bases at J, with 18 bases between. The CDR3 nucleotides are TGCAGCGTTGGGGTCAGCGCAGGGGTGTCAGATACGCAGTATTTT. Translation gives CSVGVSAGVSDTQYF.

The V call is TRBV23-1, the J call TRBJ1-1, with unresolved D. TRBV23-1 is marked as an open reading frame, function uncertain. V lost 0 bases and J lost 8, with 7 bases in between. CDR3 size: 12 residues. The CDR3 region has the DNA TGCGCCAGCAGTCAATCGAAAAGCGAAGCTTTCTTT. It codes for CASSQSKSEAFF.

The genes are TRBV7-8 and TRBJ2-7; D not resolved. V dropped 3 bases and J dropped 5 bases, with 5 bases sitting between them. There are 11 residues in the CDR3. The germline V gene has CDR1 SGHVS and CDR2 FQNEAQ. CDR3 in DNA: TGTGCCAGCAGCTTGAATAACGAGCAGTACTTC. It codes for CASSLNNEQYF.

This chain joins TRBV2 and TRBJ2-5; no clear D. CDR1 SNHLY and CDR2 FYNNEI come from the germline V gene. V shed 4 bases and J shed 0 bases, with 15 bases lying between them. This CDR3 contains 16 residues. CDR3 loop: CASSAGRTLYQETQYF. CDR3 DNA: TGTGCCAGCAGTGCTGGACGGACCCTGTACCAAGAGACCCAGTACTTC.

The gene calls are TRBV11-2 and TRBJ2-7; 11 bases are a match to TRBD2. V lost 2 bases to trimming and J lost 6 bases; unmatched junction nucleotides: 9. Germline V CDR1 and CDR2: SGHAT, FQNNGV. The CDR3 contains 16 residues. The CDR3 DNA reads TGTGCCAGCAGCTTAATCCCAGGGCTAGCGGGAGGCGAGCAGTACTTC. Its protein product is CASSLIPGLAGGEQYF.

The chain joins TRBV25-1 to TRBJ1-2; 8 bases match TRBD1. Germline V gene lookup returns CDR1 MGHDK and CDR2 SYGVNS. The CDR3 has 13 amino acids. V shed 6 bases, J shed 6 bases, and the junction held 6 bases outside the gene matches. The CDR3, as DNA: TGTGCCAGCAGGGACAGGGCGGCACATGGCTACACCTTC. Amino acid sequence: CASRDRAAHGYTF.

This clone was seen a few times. The CDR3 DNA follows: TGTGCCAGCAGCCTTCAGGGGGCGTCGAACACTGAAGCTTTCTTT. It specifies CASSLQGASNTEAFF. The chain uses TRBV7-9 and TRBJ1-1; 8 bases are shared with TRBD1. Germline V gene data show CDR1 as SEHNR and CDR2 as FQNEAQ (reference sequence). There are 15 residues in the CDR3. V was pared by 5 bases and J by 1 base, with 6 bases of the junction left unmatched.

This clone was found a few times. V and J are TRBV7-9 and TRBJ2-2; the match to TRBD1 covers 7 bases. Germline lookup yields CDR1 SEHNR and CDR2 FQNEAQ (reference sequence). Unmatched junction bases numbered 4, after V lost 4 bases and J lost 2 bases. The CDR3 sequence is 15 residues long. The DNA for the CDR3 is TGTGCCAGCAGCTCAGGGACAGCTAACACCGGGGAGCTGTTTTTT. It encodes CASSSGTANTGELFF.

This clone was recorded a few times. This chain connects TRBV28 to TRBJ1-4, with D unclear. Germline CDR1 is MDHEN and CDR2 is SYDVKM. The CDR3 is made up of 16 amino acids. Trimming removed 5 bases from V and 8 bases from J, with 21 bases in between. CDR3 amino acids: CASSPDYDKPEEKLFF. The CDR3 bases are TGTGCCAGCAGTCCCGATTATGACAAACCTGAGGAAAAACTGTTTTTT.

Regarding this clone: The DNA is omitted, as the CDR3 cannot be located on it reliably, and the CDR3 follows TCRdb's listing. The genes are TRBV27 and TRBJ1-4. Germline V gene lookup returns CDR1 MNHEY and CDR2 SMNVEV (reference sequence). The CDR3 numbers 13 amino acids, ends counted. The CDR3 reads CASSSSDGEKLFF.